This T cell receptor beta chain emerged from a study of CD8 T cells in Susac syndrome. As for this clonotype: Its antigen is currently unknown.

Sequencing targeted TCR beta in T cells from blood (CD8+ and CD4+). Random hexamers served to reverse transcribe roughly 0.45 to 1 ug RNA. Amplification of the TCR beta CDR3 was carried out by immunoSEQ multiplex PCR, which spanned a total of 54 Vbeta and 13 Jbeta segments. TCRdb recomputed calls from the immunoSEQ multiplex PCR reads with MiXCR, one row per CDR3 protein. This table holds hundreds of thousands of distinct CDR3 sequences, just over 90% found once. Study-level results: Regarding the TCR sequencing and HLA analysis, the study admitted that a relatively small number of individuals were involved.

Sequencing input: CD4+ T cells from PBMCs. The receptor was derived from a human donor with multiple sclerosis.

The DNA of the CDR3 is TGTGCCATCAGTGAGCCGGGCAGGGGTGGTGGCTACACCTTC. Translating it yields CAISEPGRGGGYTF. The rearrangement joins TRBV10-3 to TRBJ1-2; D perhaps matches TRBD1 (6 bases). There are 14 residues in the CDR3. CDR1 is ENHRY and CDR2 is SYGVKD in the germline V gene. V was pared by 2 bases and J by 7 bases, with 14 bases between.